The 30 T cell receptor beta chains presented below share a single source sample, sequenced in a study of cytomegalovirus exposure and HLA in healthy donors. Vbeta (60) and Jbeta (13) primers were used in the PCR. TCRdb's copy holds only in-frame clones and misses some; the assay was immunoSEQ multiplex PCR. The sample has about 130,000 clones, 77% seen once; the top ten hold 13%. The material sequenced was PBMCs. The source is a woman aged 40 to 50 in good health and CMV-seropositive.

This clone was seen only once. The rearrangement joins TRBV28 to TRBJ1-3; D gene uncertain. The V and J ends lost 2 bases and 0 bases respectively, with 8 bases between them. The CDR3 is 15 amino acids. The germline V gene encodes CDR1 MDHEN and CDR2 SYDVKM. CDR3 sequence (DNA): TGTGCCAGCAGTTTAGGGCTCAACTCTGGAAACACCATATATTTT. Residues: CASSLGLNSGNTIYF.

The CDR3 spells CASSAAGTPYEQYF. DNA of the CDR3: TGCGCCAGCAGTGCAGCGGGAACCCCCTACGAGCAGTACTTC. V usage is TRBV10-2 and J usage is TRBJ2-7; 7 bases map to TRBD2. This CDR3 comprises 14 residues. J gave up 2 bases and V 4 bases, and 5 bases lay outside the gene matches. Germline V gene sequence: CDR1 WSHSY, CDR2 SAAADI.

The CDR3 region has the DNA TGTGCCAGCAGCTGGGGCAGCGGGAGAGTCTCAGATACGCAGTATTTT. Protein sequence: CASSWGSGRVSDTQYF. This sequence joins TRBV11-2 and TRBJ2-3; 8 bases line up with TRBD2. The CDR3 is 16 residues long. The V gene's germline CDR1 is SGHAT and CDR2 FQNNGV. After removal of 4 bases from V and 4 bases from J, the junction contained 10 bases not matched to a gene.

V usage is TRBV30 and J usage is TRBJ1-1; perhaps TRBD1 as D (6 bases). The CDR3 runs to 15 residues. Germline loops: CDR1 GTSNPN, CDR2 SVGIG (reference sequence). V dropped 3 bases and J dropped 1 base, with 15 bases sitting between them. The CDR3 loop is CAWSRPARGNTEAFF. The CDR3 coding sequence is TGTGCCTGGAGCCGCCCGGCCAGGGGGAACACTGAAGCTTTCTTT.

This chain links TRBV28 with TRBJ2-1, with D uncertain. This CDR3 has 13 amino acids. CDR1 and CDR2 (germline): MDHEN, SYDVKM. The germline V and J ends were trimmed by 1 base and 8 bases, with 9 bases remaining between them. The DNA of the CDR3 is TGTGCCAGCAGTTTATTTGTGGAGCATGAGCAGTTCTTC. It specifies CASSLFVEHEQFF.

A few counts support this clone. V is TRBV19 and J is TRBJ1-1; D gene ambiguous. V was shortened by 4 bases and J by 4 bases, with 16 bases between the two germline ends. Germline CDR1 LNHDA, CDR2 SQIVND (reference sequence). The CDR3 totals 15 residues. The CDR3 bases are TGTGCCAGTAGTACGAATCGAGGGCTCGGCACTGAAGCTTTCTTT. Its protein is CASSTNRGLGTEAFF.

V usage is TRBV19 and J usage is TRBJ2-2; no definite D call. Germline values: CDR1 LNHDA, CDR2 SQIVND (reference sequence). The V end lost 6 bases, the J end lost 1 base, and 12 bases lay between the germline ends. The CDR3 has 15 residues. The CDR3 DNA reads as TGTGCCAGTAGGCCAGGCACAGTGAACACCGGGGAGCTGTTTTTT. Its translation: CASRPGTVNTGELFF. The variable domain in full, with the rest retrieved from reference TRBV19 and TRBJ2-2, is DGGITQSPKYLFRKEGQNVTLSCEQNLNHDAMYWYRQDPGQGLRLIYYSQIVNDFQKGDIAEGYSVSREKKESFPLTVTSAQKNPTAFYLCASRPGTVNTGELFFGEGSRLTVL.

The sample holds a few counts of this clone. This chain uses TRBV2 with TRBJ1-6, with D unresolved. The CDR3 runs to 14 residues. V lost 2 bases and J 2 bases, leaving 4 bases between the germline ends. Germline loops: CDR1 SNHLY, CDR2 FYNNEI. CDR3 protein: CASSESPYNSPLHF. In DNA, the CDR3 is TGTGCCAGCAGTGAAAGCCCCTATAATTCACCCCTCCACTTT.

The rearrangement uses TRBV6-5 and TRBJ2-1; 11 bases are shared with TRBD2. The CDR3 sequence is 16 residues long. Germline trimming cut 4 bases from V and 1 base from J; bases unmatched to any gene: 3. Germline values: CDR1 MNHEY, CDR2 SVGAGI. CDR3 residues: CASSSGLAGSYNEQFF. DNA for the CDR3: TGTGCCAGCAGTTCTGGACTAGCGGGTTCCTACAATGAGCAGTTCTTC.

There are a few counts of this clone. The CDR3 DNA sequence: TGTGCCAGCAGTGAAAACTCCGGGACAGGGAATGAAAAACTGTTTTTT. Translation gives CASSENSGTGNEKLFF. The rearrangement uses TRBV6-1 and TRBJ1-4; 9 bases line up with TRBD1. The CDR3 consists of 16 residues. The V and J ends lost 2 bases and 5 bases, in that order; junction bases with no gene match: 6. Germline values: CDR1 MNHNS, CDR2 SASEGT.

CDR3 sequence (DNA): TGTGCCAGCAGTCCGACAGGGGTTAATGAAAAACTGTTTTTT. The encoded protein is CASSPTGVNEKLFF. The gene calls are TRBV7-9 and TRBJ1-4; 8 positions agree with TRBD1. In germline, CDR1 is SEHNR, CDR2 FQNEAQ (reference sequence). V shed 6 bases, J shed 4 bases, and the junction held 4 bases outside the gene matches. The CDR3 runs 14 residues.

This chain links TRBV11-2 with TRBJ2-2, with TRBD2 matching over 10 bases. Germline trimming cut 5 bases from V and 1 base from J; bases unmatched to any gene: 4. The germline V gene encodes CDR1 SGHAT and CDR2 FQNNGV. The CDR3 has 16 residues. CDR3 loop: CASSQASGRNTGELFF. DNA for the CDR3: TGTGCCAGCAGCCAAGCTAGCGGGAGGAACACCGGGGAGCTGTTTTTT.

This clone was picked up a small number of times. The chain has TRBV21-1 and TRBJ2-6; the listed D gene, TRBD2, was not tested against the DNA. TRBV21-1 is a pseudogene locus. The CDR3 runs 18 residues. CDR3 loop: CASSTPGGLRAGANVLTF. Here the CDR3 DNA reads TGTGCCAGCAGCACTCCGGGGGGACTAAGGGCCGGGGCCAACGTCCTGACTTTC.

V gene TRBV5-6 combines with J gene TRBJ2-1; 11 nucleotides align to TRBD2. The CDR3 extends over 15 amino acids. Trimming took 0 bases from V and 12 from J; bases not matched to a gene: 8. From germline, CDR1 is SGHDT and CDR2 YYEEEE. The CDR3 loop reads CASSLGGLAAAGQFF. CDR3 in DNA: TGTGCCAGCAGCTTGGGGGGACTAGCGGCAGCCGGGCAGTTCTTC.

The V and J genes are TRBV4-1 and TRBJ1-4; TRBD1 agrees at 9 bases. There are 15 residues in the CDR3. V was clipped by 4 bases and J by 7 bases; unmatched bases: 7. Germline CDR1 and CDR2: MGHRA and YSYEKL. The CDR3: CASSPATGGGEKLFF. CDR3 sequence (DNA): TGCGCCAGCAGCCCTGCGACAGGGGGTGGTGAAAAACTGTTTTTT.

This clone is a singleton in its sample. The chain joins TRBV30 to TRBJ1-3; D call uncertain. V was pared by 5 bases and J by 6 bases, with 11 bases between. The CDR3 loop spans 12 amino acids. The germline CDR1 and CDR2 sequences are GTSNPN and SVGIG (reference sequence). The CDR3 region is CAWGPGKNTIYF. The DNA for the CDR3 is TGTGCCTGGGGACCCGGGAAAAACACCATATATTTT.

The rearrangement links TRBV9 to TRBJ1-2; tentatively, D is TRBD1 (5 bases). Trimming took 4 bases from V and 7 from J, leaving 20 bases between them. Germline CDR1 and CDR2: SGDLS and YYNGEE. CDR3 length: 15 amino acids. In DNA form, the CDR3 reads TGTGCCAGCAGCCCCACCCAGGGCAGCCCTAGTGGCTACACCTTC. Its protein product is CASSPTQGSPSGYTF.

The V gene is TRBV6-4, the J gene TRBJ2-1, with 9 bases fitting TRBD1. The J segment lost 9 bases and the V segment lost 6 bases, leaving 6 bases of the junction unmatched. CDR3 size: 13 residues. CDR1 MRHNA and CDR2 SNTAGT come from the germline V gene. The CDR3 protein is CASSRDREAEQFF. CDR3 DNA sequence: TGTGCCAGCAGCCGGGACAGGGAGGCTGAGCAGTTCTTC.

The CDR3 nucleotides read TGTGCCAGTAGTATAGCAGGAGGGAGCTACGAGCAGTACTTC. Its protein is CASSIAGGSYEQYF. The chain joins TRBV19 to TRBJ2-7; weak D call: TRBD2 (6 bases). CDR1 LNHDA and CDR2 SQIVND come from the germline V gene (reference sequence). V was trimmed by 1 base and J by 3 bases, leaving 10 bases between them. The CDR3 has 14 amino acids.

The chain carries TRBV4-1 and TRBJ2-5; D gene ambiguous. The CDR3 consists of 15 residues. Trimming took off 8 bases at V and 2 bases at J, with 18 bases between the two ends. Germline values: CDR1 MGHRA, CDR2 YSYEKL. Here the CDR3 DNA reads TGCGCCAGCCGTCCCCGCGTAGCCCCACAAGAGACCCAGTACTTC. Translating it yields CASRPRVAPQETQYF.

The chain is built from TRBV10-3 and TRBJ2-7; TRBD1 might be the D (5 bases). V dropped 2 bases and J dropped 9 bases, with 17 bases sitting between them. Germline loops: CDR1 ENHRY, CDR2 SYGVKD. This CDR3 spans 14 amino acids. In nucleotides, the CDR3 is TGTGCCATCAGTGAGCCCCGCTCAGGGCAGGTGCAGTACTTC. Translation: CAISEPRSGQVQYF.

The J gene is TRBJ1-1, the V gene TRBV19, with 10 bases lining up with TRBD1. The CDR3 sequence is 15 residues long. The trim removed 6 bases at V and 3 bases at J, leaving 7 bases unmatched. CDR1 LNHDA and CDR2 SQIVND come from the germline V gene (reference sequence). The CDR3 spells CASRRTGGLDTEAFF. The DNA for the CDR3 is TGTGCCAGTAGGAGGACAGGGGGGCTCGACACTGAAGCTTTCTTT.

The rearrangement links TRBV28 to TRBJ2-7; the match to TRBD2 covers 16 bases. V lost 7 bases to trimming and J lost 7 bases; unmatched junction nucleotides: 4. The CDR3 has 14 amino acids. Germline V gene sequence: CDR1 MDHEN, CDR2 SYDVKM. The chain's CDR3 is CASTGLAGGSEQYF. CDR3 bases: TGTGCCAGCACGGGACTAGCGGGAGGGAGTGAGCAGTACTTC.

The chain uses TRBV6-5 and TRBJ2-4, with D possibly TRBD1 on 5 matching bases. Looked up from germline, CDR1 is MNHEY and CDR2 is SVGAGI. This CDR3 has 15 amino acids. The ends were cut back, 6 bases at V and 9 bases at J, with 21 bases in the middle. Here the CDR3 DNA reads TGTGCCAGCAGCCGTTTGGCCCCCCCAAGGGGCATTCAGTACTTC. Translating gives CASSRLAPPRGIQYF.

This chain joins TRBV5-1 and TRBJ2-7, with 14 bases aligning to TRBD2. The CDR3 sequence is 15 residues long. Germline V gene sequence: CDR1 SGHRS, CDR2 YFSETQ. The trim removed 4 bases at V and 7 bases at J, leaving 7 bases unmatched. The CDR3 spells CASSRGLAGAEEQYF. The CDR3 bases are TGCGCCAGCAGCCGGGGACTAGCGGGAGCGGAAGAGCAGTACTTC.

This clone was seen more than once but under ten times. The chain links TRBV10-3 to TRBJ2-7; 11 bases align to TRBD1. Germline V gives CDR1 ENHRY, CDR2 SYGVKD. V trimming: 3 bases; J trimming: 12 bases; junction bases outside the gene matches: 16. The CDR3 length is 16 residues. CDR3 bases: TGTGCCATCAGTGATACGGACAGGGGGCGCCGCGCTTCGTGGTACTTC. Amino acids: CAISDTDRGRRASWYF.

This chain links TRBV7-9 with TRBJ2-2; 7 nucleotides agree with TRBD2. Unmatched junction bases numbered 1, after V lost 4 bases and J lost 5 bases. Germline lookup yields CDR1 SEHNR and CDR2 FQNEAQ (reference sequence). This CDR3 comprises 13 residues. In nucleotides, the CDR3 is TGTGCCAGCAGCTACGGGGGGACCGGGGAGCTGTTTTTT. Its translation: CASSYGGTGELFF.

This clone showed up just a few times. The chain links TRBV30 to TRBJ1-1; tentatively, D is TRBD1 (6 bases). V was shortened by 4 bases and J by 0 bases, with 9 bases between the two germline ends. In germline, CDR1 is GTSNPN, CDR2 SVGIG (reference sequence). The CDR3 contains 13 residues. The CDR3 loop reads CAWKGTLNTEAFF. CDR3 coding DNA: TGTGCCTGGAAGGGGACATTGAACACTGAAGCTTTCTTT.

The sample holds many counts of this clone. The chain couples TRBV6-1 to TRBJ2-7; 10 nucleotides line up with TRBD1. The junction had 8 bases not matched to a gene; V was cut back by 6 bases and J by 3 bases. This CDR3 is built from 15 residues. The germline V gene has CDR1 MNHNS and CDR2 SASEGT. The CDR3 loop is CASSSGTGAGYEQYF. CDR3 in DNA: TGTGCCAGCAGCTCCGGGACAGGGGCTGGCTACGAGCAGTACTTC.

The chain has TRBV4-2 and TRBJ2-5, with 8 bases aligning to TRBD2. With 0 bases clipped from V and 2 bases from J, the junction kept 8 bases outside the gene matches. Germline V gene sequence: CDR1 LGHNA, CDR2 YNFKEQ. The CDR3 runs to 17 residues. Here the CDR3 reads CASSQEAGIAGQETQYF. In DNA, the CDR3 is TGTGCCAGCAGCCAAGAAGCTGGGATAGCGGGACAAGAGACCCAGTACTTC.